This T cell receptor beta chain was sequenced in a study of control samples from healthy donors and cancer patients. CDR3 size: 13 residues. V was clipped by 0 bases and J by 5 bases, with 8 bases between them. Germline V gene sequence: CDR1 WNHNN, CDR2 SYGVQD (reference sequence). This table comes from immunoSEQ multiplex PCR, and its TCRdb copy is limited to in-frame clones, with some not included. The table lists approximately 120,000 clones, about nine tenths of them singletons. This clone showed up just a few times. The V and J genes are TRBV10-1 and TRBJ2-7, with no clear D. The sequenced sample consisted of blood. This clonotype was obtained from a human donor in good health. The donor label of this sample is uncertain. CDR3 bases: TGCGCCAGCAGTGAGTCTGTTAGGCACGAGCAGTACTTC. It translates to CASSESVRHEQYF.